One and the same sample provided the 22 T cell receptor beta chains below, sequenced in a study of T-cell reconstitution after alpha-beta-depleted transplantation in children. The TCRbeta library incorporated unique molecular identifiers. TCRdb ran MiXCR on the PCR reads and lists one entry per CDR3 protein. The repertoire consists of roughly 500,000 distinct CDR3 sequences, with approximately 12% occurring once and the leading ten covering around 6%. The source material was PBMCs from the stem cell graft donor, sampled from the stem cell graft. The receptors here all came from a human donor who donated a stem cell graft to a child with combined immunodeficiency.

The chain combines TRBV5-1 with TRBJ2-1; D is unresolved. The CDR3 extends over 15 amino acids. Trimming took off 0 bases at V and 0 bases at J, with 7 bases between the two ends. Germline CDR1 is SGHRS and CDR2 is YFSETQ. The CDR3 protein is CASSLGMSSYNEQFF. CDR3 coding DNA: TGCGCCAGCAGCTTGGGAATGAGCTCCTACAATGAGCAGTTCTTC.

This clonotype was seen more than once but under ten times. This sequence joins TRBV12-3 or TRBV12-4 and TRBJ2-1; 9 bases fit TRBD2. V shed 0 bases, J shed 10 bases, and the junction held 7 bases outside the gene matches. The CDR3 has 15 residues. The CDR3 here is CASSLASGLAHEQFF. The CDR3 region has the DNA TGTGCCAGCAGTTTAGCGTCCGGACTAGCGCACGAGCAGTTCTTC.

The V gene is TRBV6-2 or TRBV6-3, the J gene TRBJ1-2; D gene unclear. The germline CDR1 and CDR2 sequences are MNHEY and SVGEGT. This CDR3 region has 11 residues. V was trimmed by 0 bases and J by 5 bases, leaving 1 base between them. CDR3 nucleotides: TGTGCCAGCAGTTACTCGTATGGCTACACCTTC. Amino acids: CASSYSYGYTF.

This clonotype has ten or more counts. The chain is built from TRBV20-1 and TRBJ2-3; weak D call: TRBD2 (5 bases). The V end lost 3 bases, the J end lost 2 bases, and 12 bases lay between the germline ends. Germline assignment: CDR1 DFQATT and CDR2 SNEGSKA (reference sequence). The CDR3 consists of 14 residues. CDR3 sequence reads: CSASSAGDTDTQYF. CDR3 coding DNA: TGCAGTGCTAGTTCGGCGGGCGACACAGATACGCAGTATTTT.

This clonotype has more than one count but fewer than ten. The V and J genes are TRBV4-3 and TRBJ2-7; either TRBD1 or TRBD2 may fit D (7 bases each). The CDR3 is made up of 15 amino acids. V shed 3 bases and J shed 3 bases, with 15 bases lying between them. The germline V gene has CDR1 LGHNA and CDR2 YSLEER. The CDR3 DNA sequence: TGCGCCAGCAGCCATAGACAGGGAGGGAACTACGAGCAGTACTTC. Its protein is CASSHRQGGNYEQYF.

This clonotype was seen a handful of times. This rearrangement joins TRBV2 to TRBJ1-5; 7 positions match TRBD1. The CDR3 length is 12 residues. Germline trimming cut 8 bases from V and 11 bases from J; bases unmatched to any gene: 9. Germline CDR1 reads SNHLY; CDR2 reads FYNNEI. The CDR3 reads CASCGTDRAQHF. DNA of the CDR3: TGTGCCAGCTGTGGGACAGACAGGGCCCAGCATTTT.

This clonotype was seen a handful of times. The chain is built from TRBV5-6 and TRBJ2-1, with TRBD2 matching 10 bases. V lost 1 base, J lost 15 bases, and 10 bases stayed unmatched. Germline V gene lookup returns CDR1 SGHDT and CDR2 YYEEEE. This CDR3 has 14 amino acids. The CDR3 is CASSLLLGTSELFF. In DNA, the CDR3 is TGTGCCAGCAGCTTGCTTCTGGGGACTAGCGAACTGTTCTTC.

This clonotype was counted a few times. This chain uses TRBV7-8 with TRBJ1-2, with D hard to call. V dropped 5 bases and J dropped 5 bases, with 12 bases sitting between them. Germline CDR1 reads SGHVS; CDR2 reads FQNEAQ. The CDR3 runs to 13 residues. CDR3 bases: TGTGCCAGCAGCCCTGGGCCAGATTATGGCTACACCTTC. The encoded protein is CASSPGPDYGYTF.

This clonotype came up a few times. V and J are TRBV2 and TRBJ2-3, with 10 bases aligning to TRBD2. V lost 2 bases and J lost 4; bases outside the gene matches: 6. This CDR3 has 16 residues. CDR1 is SNHLY and CDR2 is FYNNEI in the germline V gene. The CDR3 bases are TGTGCCAGCAGTGAACCTCTAGCGGGAGAAGCAGATACGCAGTATTTT. Translating it yields CASSEPLAGEADTQYF.

There are a few counts of this clonotype. This chain links TRBV4-3 with TRBJ2-2; D uncertain. Trimming removed 0 bases at V and 3 bases at J, with 8 bases between. The CDR3 is 15 residues long. CDR1 and CDR2 from the germline V gene are LGHNA and YSLEER. CDR3 amino acids: CASSQDGRDTGELFF. The CDR3, as DNA: TGCGCCAGCAGCCAAGATGGGCGCGACACCGGGGAGCTGTTTTTT.

The sample holds many counts of this clonotype. This sequence joins TRBV27 and TRBJ2-7, with D possibly called TRBD1 or TRBD2 (5 bases each). The V and J ends lost 3 bases and 4 bases respectively, with 10 bases between them. Germline CDR1 MNHEY, CDR2 SMNVEV (reference sequence). The CDR3 is 13 residues long. CDR3 nucleotides: TGTGCCAGCAGTTTCCCCGGGGCATACGAGCAGTACTTC. It translates to CASSFPGAYEQYF.

There are a few counts of this clonotype. The chain carries TRBV7-9 and TRBJ1-2; D is undetermined. The CDR3 is 11 residues long. V was pared by 1 base and J by 10 bases, with 7 bases between. CDR1 is SEHNR, CDR2 FQNEAQ, per germline (reference sequence). CDR3 nucleotides: TGTGCCAGCAGCTTAGGTGTGGACTACACCTTC. Translating gives CASSLGVDYTF.

A remark on this clonotype: It may be a read error: a sequence one base away is much more abundant. This chain connects TRBV6-1 to TRBJ1-4, with 7 bases that match TRBD1. The CDR3 has 15 residues. The germline gives CDR1 MNHNS, CDR2 SASEGT. The CDR3 DNA reads TGTGTCAGCACCCCGGGGGACAGTCGTCTAGAAAAACTGTTTTTT. Its translation is CVSTPGDSRLEKLFF.

This clonotype occurred a few times. The gene calls are TRBV7-9 and TRBJ2-7; 14 bases fit TRBD2. Germline-derived CDR1 and CDR2 are SEHNR and FQNEAQ (reference sequence). This CDR3 has 17 residues. The junction had 11 bases not matched to a gene; V was cut back by 5 bases and J by 5 bases. In DNA, the CDR3 is TGTGCCAGCAGCATTCAAGAGGGGACTAGCGGGGGTCACGAGCAGTACTTC. Its protein product is CASSIQEGTSGGHEQYF.

This clonotype was observed many times. This sequence joins TRBV25-1 and TRBJ2-3; D might be TRBD2 (6 bases). This CDR3 has 14 residues. The ends were cut back, 8 bases at V and 2 bases at J, with 14 bases in the middle. Germline V CDR1 and CDR2: MGHDK, SYGVNS. The CDR3 is CASRTWEDTDTQYF. CDR3 sequence (DNA): TGTGCCAGCCGGACATGGGAGGACACAGATACGCAGTATTTT.

The chain combines TRBV10-2 with TRBJ2-2, with 8 nucleotides matching TRBD2. The V gene's germline CDR1 is WSHSY and CDR2 SAAADI. The CDR3 runs 18 residues. V gave up 2 bases and J gave up 3 bases; unmatched junction bases: 11. CDR3 protein: CASSERSVGLADTGELFF. The CDR3 DNA reads as TGCGCCAGCAGTGAGCGGTCTGTTGGACTAGCCGACACCGGGGAGCTGTTTTTT.

This clonotype was seen more than once but under ten times. This rearrangement joins TRBV7-2 to TRBJ2-7; D may be TRBD2 (5 bases). The CDR3 spans 21 residues. The germline gives CDR1 SGHTA, CDR2 FQGNSA. Trimming shortened V by 0 bases and J by 0 bases, and 27 bases separated the two germline ends. CDR3 sequence reads: CASSLALFFPGGTFSSYEQYF. The CDR3 bases are TGTGCCAGCAGCTTAGCGTTATTCTTCCCAGGAGGCACCTTTAGCTCCTACGAGCAGTACTTC.

This clonotype was seen more than once but under ten times. CDR3 DNA: TGTGCCAGCAGTTACCCGGACGGAGGGGGGAGCCAGTACTTC. It encodes CASSYPDGGGSQYF. The chain carries TRBV6-5 and TRBJ2-5; tentatively, D is TRBD1 or TRBD2 (6 bases each). The germline CDR1 and CDR2 sequences are MNHEY and SVGAGI. V lost 2 bases to trimming and J lost 10 bases, with 17 bases between them. CDR3 length: 14 residues.

This chain joins TRBV20-1 and TRBJ1-1; D is perhaps TRBD1 (6 bases). V was clipped by 4 bases and J by 5 bases, with 17 bases between them. This CDR3 is built from 14 residues. Per germline, CDR1 DFQATT and CDR2 SNEGSKA (reference sequence). CDR3 in amino acids: CSAKGTSTGTEAFF. The CDR3 region has the DNA TGCAGTGCTAAGGGGACATCCACGGGGACTGAAGCTTTCTTT.

This clonotype was seen many times. V is TRBV12-3 or TRBV12-4 and J is TRBJ1-1, with TRBD1 matching 7 bases. This CDR3 comprises 18 residues. V lost 3 bases to trimming and J lost 0 bases; unmatched junction nucleotides: 13. DNA of the CDR3: TGTGCCAGCAGTTTGTTAGGCCGGGACAGCATAATGAACACTGAAGCTTTCTTT. Amino acids: CASSLLGRDSIMNTEAFF.

The V and J genes are TRBV6-2 or TRBV6-3 and TRBJ2-1; D unresolved. The CDR3 length is 14 residues. Trimming left V 4 bases short and J 5 bases short, with 12 bases between. CDR1 is MNHEY and CDR2 is SVGEGT in the germline V gene. CDR3 sequence: CASSLLLSHNEQFF. The CDR3 DNA is TGTGCCAGCAGTTTACTACTATCCCACAATGAGCAGTTCTTC.

This clonotype was counted ten times or more. This chain connects TRBV12-3 or TRBV12-4 to TRBJ2-5; D may be TRBD1 (6 bases). The V end was cut by 8 bases, the J end by 0 bases, with 13 bases between. This CDR3 comprises 14 residues. CDR3 DNA sequence: TGTGCCAGCGGCCGTGGGACAAACCAAGAGACCCAGTACTTC. This codes for CASGRGTNQETQYF.